This T cell receptor beta chain was captured in a study of Graves' ophthalmopathy and Graves' hyperthyroidism. This clonotype was picked up many times. The sequenced template was RNA, covering the TCR beta CDR3 region. The first round was an RT-PCR with HTBI primers, and the second round was a multiplex PCR. TCRdb re-derived calls from the multiplex PCR reads in MiXCR, one entry per CDR3 protein. The sample consists of fewer than 350,000 distinct CDR3 sequences, 15% to 20% of them appearing once. After removal of 2 bases from V and 5 bases from J, the junction contained 7 bases not matched to a gene. CDR3 length equals 15 residues. CDR1 and CDR2 from the germline V gene are MNHEY and SVGAGI.

The chain couples TRBV6-5 to TRBJ2-5; TRBD1 aligns across 8 bases. The sequence was collected from an adult man with Graves' ophthalmopathy. What was sequenced was peripheral blood. The CDR3 DNA sequence: TGTGCCAGCAGTTACCCCAGGGGGCGCGTGGAGACCCAGTACTTC. It yields the protein CASSYPRGRVETQYF.